This T cell receptor (beta chain) was observed in a study of monozygotic twins with inflammatory bowel disease. In regard to this clonotype: The antigen is undetermined.

TCRalpha and TCRbeta cDNA underwent two nested PCRs of roughly 15 and 9 cycles. TCRdb re-analyzed the 5' RACE reads; it lists each CDR3 protein once, without DNA. The sample data list 200,000 to 250,000 distinct CDR3 sequences. Germline V CDR1 and CDR2: DFQATT, SNEGSKA (reference sequence). The CDR3 covers 13 residues. General study results and limits: Patient-to-patient differences in immunosuppressive treatment may have added variability to the repertoires.

Researchers isolated total RNA from whole blood without sorting T cells. The chain uses TRBV20-1 and TRBJ1-2. The receptor comes from a human donor with ulcerative colitis or Crohn's disease, or a healthy co-twin of an affected twin (not recorded which). Material: blood. This chain's CDR3 is CSARDLLVGGYTF.